This passage covers 27 T cell receptor beta chains from one sample sequenced in a study of spatial heterogeneity in lung cancer. Time point here: sample taken at primary tumor resection. The authors sequenced whole RNA from tumor, nontumor lung or frozen PBMC without sorting. TCRdb re-called the 5' RACE reads through MiXCR, storing one row per CDR3 protein. Here the sample spans tens of thousands of distinct CDR3 sequences, roughly 13% being singletons. The sequencing used PBMCs, collected at surgery. Receptors were obtained from a male donor with early-stage non-small cell lung cancer.

In its sample, this clonotype was seen a few times. The genes are TRBV7-8 and TRBJ2-7; TRBD1 matches 8 bases. Per the germline V gene, CDR1 is SGHVS and CDR2 is FQNEAQ. J was trimmed by 1 base and V by 5 bases; bases with no gene match: 7. This CDR3 has 15 residues. This chain's CDR3 is CASSPQGAPSYEQYF. Here the CDR3 DNA reads TGTGCCAGCAGCCCCCAGGGGGCACCTTCCTACGAGCAGTACTTC.

This clonotype was seen repeatedly, ten times or more. The chain links TRBV4-3 to TRBJ1-2, with a possible D match to TRBD1 (6 bases). Germline V gene lookup returns CDR1 LGHNA and CDR2 YSLEER. Between the trimmed V and J ends, which lost 1 base and 4 bases, there was a span of 10 bases. This CDR3 comprises 14 residues. DNA of the CDR3: TGCGCCAGCAGCCAAGCCAGGGGAACCTATGGCTACACCTTC. It encodes CASSQARGTYGYTF.

At least ten counts were recorded for this clonotype. The V and J genes are TRBV27 and TRBJ1-1; D unresolved. The CDR3 is made up of 15 amino acids. With 0 bases removed from V and 0 bases from J, the gap between germline ends came to 8 bases. Per the germline V gene, CDR1 is MNHEY and CDR2 is SMNVEV (reference sequence). The CDR3 sequence is CASSLSAGLNTEAFF. The CDR3 nucleotides read TGTGCCAGCAGTTTATCGGCGGGCCTGAACACTGAAGCTTTCTTT.

This clonotype was seen a few times. The chain combines TRBV9 with TRBJ2-7; 15 positions agree with TRBD2. Trimming took 4 bases from V and 4 from J; bases not matched to a gene: 3. CDR3 length: 15 amino acids. Germline V gene sequence: CDR1 SGDLS, CDR2 YYNGEE. Here the CDR3 DNA reads TGTGCCAGCAGCCCAGGGACTAGCGGGAGGTACGAGCAGTACTTC. This encodes CASSPGTSGRYEQYF.

V is TRBV3-1 and J is TRBJ2-1, with D perhaps given as TRBD1 or TRBD2 (5 bases each). Germline V gives CDR1 LGHDT, CDR2 YNNKEL (reference sequence). The CDR3 contains 16 residues. Trimming took 0 bases from V and 5 from J, leaving 14 bases between them. CDR3 residues: CASSQDWSGSHNEQFF. CDR3 nucleotide sequence: TGTGCCAGCAGCCAAGACTGGTCAGGGAGCCACAATGAGCAGTTCTTC.

J is TRBJ2-7 and V is TRBV11-3, with unresolved D. The CDR3 has 11 residues. The germline V and J ends were trimmed by 5 bases and 5 bases, with 7 bases remaining between them. Per the germline V gene, CDR1 is SGHNT and CDR2 is YENEEA. For the CDR3, the DNA is TGTGCCAGCAGCCCCGAAAACGAGCAGTACTTC. This encodes CASSPENEQYF. Complete variable domain (other parts from reference TRBV11-3 and TRBJ2-7): EAGVVQSPRYKIIEKKQPVAFWCNPISGHNTLYWYLQNLGQGPELLIRYENEEAVDDSQLPKDRFSAERLKGVDSTLKIQPAELGDSAVYLCASSPENEQYFGPGTRLTVT.

The table lists this clonotype with many counts. The chain has TRBV20-1 and TRBJ2-7; 7 bases are a match to TRBD2. Germline CDR1 DFQATT, CDR2 SNEGSKA (reference sequence). This CDR3 region has 12 residues. With 6 bases clipped from V and 6 bases from J, the junction kept 8 bases outside the gene matches. The CDR3 DNA follows: TGCAGTGCCCGGGGGAGGGTGGGCGAGCAGTACTTC. It translates to CSARGRVGEQYF.

This clonotype occurred a few times. The chain combines TRBV27 with TRBJ1-6; D is unresolved. The V and J ends lost 7 bases and 6 bases respectively, with 22 bases between them. The CDR3 consists of 17 residues. CDR1 and CDR2 (germline): MNHEY, SMNVEV (reference sequence). The CDR3 region is CASIIGYSVFPNSPLHF. CDR3 bases: TGTGCCAGCATTATCGGGTACTCCGTTTTCCCTAATTCACCCCTCCACTTT.

Comments on this clonotype: A much larger clonotype is one base distant, so this may be a read error. The rearrangement uses TRBV10-3 and TRBJ2-5; 8 nucleotides line up with TRBD2. This CDR3 has 14 amino acids. Germline trimming cut 4 bases from V and 4 bases from J; bases unmatched to any gene: 5. Per germline, CDR1 ENHRY and CDR2 SYGVKD. The CDR3: CAISATSGRETQYF. The DNA of the CDR3 is TGTGCCATCAGTGCCACAAGCGGGAGAGAGACCCAGTACTTC.

This clonotype was observed a few times. The chain employs TRBV6-1 and TRBJ1-5; the D gene is possibly TRBD1 (6 bases). Looked up from germline, CDR1 is MNHNS and CDR2 is SASEGT. The germline V and J ends were trimmed by 1 base and 3 bases, with 10 bases remaining between them. There are 15 residues in the CDR3. CDR3 sequence reads: CASSEVRGANQPQHF. The CDR3 DNA is TGTGCCAGCAGTGAAGTGAGGGGGGCCAATCAGCCCCAGCATTTT.

This clonotype was observed a few times. V gene TRBV29-1 combines with J gene TRBJ2-2; weak D call: TRBD2 (6 bases). CDR3 length: 13 amino acids. CDR1 SQVTM and CDR2 ANQGSEA come from the germline V gene. Trimming took off 4 bases at V and 5 bases at J, with 11 bases between the two ends. The CDR3 DNA is TGCAGCGTTGCGGTGGGAGGAACCGGGGAGCTGTTTTTT. Translating gives CSVAVGGTGELFF.

The genes are TRBV7-2 and TRBJ2-3; 7 bases map to TRBD1. Germline V gives CDR1 SGHTA, CDR2 FQGNSA. CDR3 length: 15 residues. V lost 5 bases to trimming and J lost 8 bases; unmatched junction nucleotides: 13. DNA for the CDR3: TGTGCCAGCAGCCCCCCGGGCCTAGCAGGGGGTACGCAGTATTTT. Protein sequence: CASSPPGLAGGTQYF. The full variable domain, in which reference TRBV7-2 and TRBJ2-3 provide the parts outside the CDR3, is GAGVSQSPSNKVTEKGKDVELRCDPISGHTALYWYRQSLGQGLEFLIYFQGNSAPDKSGLPSDRFSAERTGGSVSTLTIQRTQQEDSAVYLCASSPPGLAGGTQYFGPGTRLTVL.

This clonotype occurred many times. The rearrangement joins TRBV19 to TRBJ1-2, with D possibly matching TRBD1 (6 bases). V was clipped by 0 bases and J by 2 bases, with 7 bases between them. Germline V gives CDR1 LNHDA, CDR2 SQIVND (reference sequence). CDR3 length equals 14 residues. The CDR3, as DNA: TGTGCCAGTAGTATAGATACAGGGAACTATGGCTACACCTTC. Translated: CASSIDTGNYGYTF.

In this sample, this clonotype turned up many times. The gene calls are TRBV7-9 and TRBJ1-5; D possibly corresponds to TRBD1 (5 bases). V lost 3 bases and J 5 bases, leaving 8 bases between the germline ends. Germline-derived CDR1 and CDR2 are SEHNR and FQNEAQ (reference sequence). The CDR3 has 13 amino acids. The CDR3 here is CASSFEGDQPQHF. Written as DNA, the CDR3 is TGTGCCAGCAGCTTTGAAGGGGATCAGCCCCAGCATTTT.

This clonotype has at least ten counts. The chain employs TRBV9 and TRBJ2-7, with D tentatively TRBD2 (6 bases). The germline V and J ends were trimmed by 1 base and 1 base, with 9 bases remaining between them. The CDR3 runs to 14 residues. Germline CDR1 is SGDLS and CDR2 is YYNGEE. The CDR3 DNA reads TGTGCCAGCAGCGTATTAGCGGAATCCTACGAGCAGTACTTC. Protein: CASSVLAESYEQYF.

As regards this clonotype: This is likely a read error, given that the CDR3 carries no conserved phenylalanine or tryptophan at its end. The chain combines TRBV24-1 with TRBJ1-1, with TRBD1 identical over 7 bases. This CDR3 is built from 16 residues. With 3 bases clipped from V and 5 bases from J, the junction kept 11 bases outside the gene matches. CDR1 is KGHDR and CDR2 is SFDVKD in the germline V gene. CDR3 DNA: TGTGCCACCAGTGATGATAATCAGGGGGGACGGACTGAAGCTTTCTCT. Translation gives CATSDDNQGGRTEAFS.

This clonotype was seen at least ten times. V is TRBV20-1 and J is TRBJ1-2; D uncertain. With 3 bases removed from V and 4 bases from J, the gap between germline ends came to 9 bases. CDR3 length: 12 amino acids. CDR1 is DFQATT, CDR2 SNEGSKA, per germline (reference sequence). CDR3 sequence reads: CSASEGGYGYTF. The DNA of the CDR3 is TGCAGTGCTAGTGAGGGTGGCTATGGCTACACCTTC.

This clonotype has ten or more counts. This rearrangement joins TRBV27 to TRBJ1-5; unclear D gene. The ends were cut back, 3 bases at V and 5 bases at J, with 11 bases in the middle. Germline loops: CDR1 MNHEY, CDR2 SMNVEV (reference sequence). The length of the CDR3 is 14 residues. The CDR3 region has the DNA TGTGCCAGCAGTTTGTTAGGGAGAGATCAGCCCCAGCATTTT. Translation: CASSLLGRDQPQHF.

CDR3 loop: CSVVTGPRPNEQFF. The CDR3 DNA sequence: TGCAGCGTTGTTACTGGGCCCCGACCTAATGAGCAGTTCTTC. The rearrangement uses TRBV29-1 and TRBJ2-1; D is ambiguous. V dropped 4 bases and J dropped 7 bases, with 17 bases sitting between them. The CDR3 has 14 residues. Germline CDR1 reads SQVTM; CDR2 reads ANQGSEA.

This clonotype has just one count. The chain joins TRBV30 to TRBJ1-1, with a possible D match to TRBD1 (5 bases). V was clipped by 4 bases and J by 6 bases, with 12 bases between them. The CDR3 covers 12 residues. Per germline, CDR1 GTSNPN and CDR2 SVGIG (reference sequence). For the CDR3, the DNA is TGTGCCTGGACGGGGGGTTCATCTGAAGCTTTCTTT. Amino acids: CAWTGGSSEAFF.

This clonotype was detected ten times or more. The chain uses TRBV10-1 and TRBJ2-1; tentatively, D is TRBD2 (6 bases). V was shortened by 3 bases and J by 4 bases, with 10 bases between the two germline ends. The CDR3 covers 14 residues. The germline V gene encodes CDR1 WNHNN and CDR2 SYGVQD (reference sequence). CDR3 sequence reads: CASSDPGLYNEQFF. The CDR3 nucleotides read TGCGCCAGCAGTGACCCGGGACTTTACAATGAGCAGTTCTTC.

The rearrangement uses TRBV5-1 and TRBJ2-2; no reliable D call. The CDR3 runs 14 residues. V shed 0 bases and J shed 5 bases, with 8 bases lying between them. Germline CDR1 SGHRS, CDR2 YFSETQ. CDR3 residues: CASSLAGSTGELFF. The CDR3 DNA reads TGCGCCAGCAGCTTGGCCGGGTCTACCGGGGAGCTGTTTTTT.

The CDR3 DNA is TGCGCCAGCAGCTTGCGACAGGGGGCGGTCACTGAAGCTTTCTTT. It specifies CASSLRQGAVTEAFF. V is TRBV5-1 and J is TRBJ1-1; 10 bases fit TRBD1. V gave up 1 base and J gave up 4 bases; unmatched junction bases: 4. This CDR3 is built from 15 residues. Germline-derived CDR1 and CDR2 are SGHRS and YFSETQ.

This clonotype was seen ten or more times. This rearrangement joins TRBV19 to TRBJ2-7, with D possibly called TRBD1 or TRBD2 (5 bases each). Germline V gene lookup returns CDR1 LNHDA and CDR2 SQIVND (reference sequence). This CDR3 spans 14 amino acids. Deletions cut 5 bases from V and 2 bases from J, with 13 bases between. The CDR3 region has the DNA TGTGCCAGTAGTCCCCGGGGCAGAGCCTACGAGCAGTACTTC. It translates to CASSPRGRAYEQYF. Variable domain in full (rest from reference TRBV19 and TRBJ2-7): DGGITQSPKYLFRKEGQNVTLSCEQNLNHDAMYWYRQDPGQGLRLIYYSQIVNDFQKGDIAEGYSVSREKKESFPLTVTSAQKNPTAFYLCASSPRGRAYEQYFGPGTRLTVT.

V gene TRBV7-8 combines with J gene TRBJ2-3; 11 bases match TRBD2. CDR1 SGHVS and CDR2 FQNEAQ come from the germline V gene. Unmatched junction bases numbered 16, after V lost 5 bases and J lost 9 bases. The CDR3 consists of 17 residues. The CDR3 region is CASSGPGLAAVFRTQYF. DNA of the CDR3: TGTGCCAGCAGCGGTCCGGGACTAGCGGCCGTTTTTAGAACGCAGTATTTT. The full variable domain, its missing parts supplied by reference TRBV7-8 and TRBJ2-3, is GAGVSQSPRYKVAKRGQDVALRCDPISGHVSLFWYQQALGQGPEFLTYFQNEAQLDKSGLPSDRFFAERPEGSVSTLKIQRTQQEDSAVYLCASSGPGLAAVFRTQYFGPGTRLTVL.

In DNA, the CDR3 is TGTGCCAGCAGGCATAAAAGCGGGAGATCCCCCAATGAGCAGTTCTTC. Residues: CASRHKSGRSPNEQFF. The chain joins TRBV6-2 or TRBV6-3 to TRBJ2-1; 8 positions match TRBD2. Trimming cost V 6 bases and J 6 bases; bases outside gene matches: 13. There are 16 residues in the CDR3. Per the germline V gene, CDR1 is MNHEY and CDR2 is SVGEGT.

V gene TRBV15 combines with J gene TRBJ2-1; 7 positions agree with TRBD1. With 3 bases clipped from V and 10 bases from J, the junction kept 9 bases outside the gene matches. Germline assignment: CDR1 LNHNV and CDR2 YYDKDF (reference sequence). This CDR3 region has 14 residues. The CDR3 region is CATSSGQAGGEQFF. DNA of the CDR3: TGTGCCACCAGCAGTGGACAGGCGGGCGGGGAGCAGTTCTTC. The full variable domain, rest sourced from reference TRBV15 and TRBJ2-1, is DAMVIQNPRYQVTQFGKPVTLSCSQTLNHNVMYWYQQKSSQAPKLLFHYYDKDFNNEADTPDNFQSRRPNTSFCFLDIRSPGLGDTAMYLCATSSGQAGGEQFFGPGTRLTVL.